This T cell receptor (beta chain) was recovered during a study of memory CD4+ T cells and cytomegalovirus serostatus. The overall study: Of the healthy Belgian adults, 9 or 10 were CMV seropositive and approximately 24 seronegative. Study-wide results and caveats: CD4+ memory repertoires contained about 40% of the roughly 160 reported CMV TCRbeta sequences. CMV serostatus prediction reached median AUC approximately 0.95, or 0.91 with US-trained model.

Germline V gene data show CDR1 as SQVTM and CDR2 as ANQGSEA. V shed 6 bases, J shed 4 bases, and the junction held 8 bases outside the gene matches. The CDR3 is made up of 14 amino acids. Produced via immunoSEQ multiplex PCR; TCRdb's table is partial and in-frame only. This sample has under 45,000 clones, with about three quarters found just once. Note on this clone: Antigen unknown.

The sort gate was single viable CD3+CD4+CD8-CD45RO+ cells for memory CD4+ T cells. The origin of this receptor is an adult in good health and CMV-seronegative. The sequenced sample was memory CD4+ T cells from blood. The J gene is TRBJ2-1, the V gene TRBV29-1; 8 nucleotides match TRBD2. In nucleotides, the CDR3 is TGCAGCGTCCGGGAAGCGGGGGTTTACAATGAGCAGTTCTTC. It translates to CSVREAGVYNEQFF.